The clone carrying this TCR beta chain was seen ten or more times. A single record per CDR3 protein comes from TCRdb applying MiXCR to the 5' RACE reads. The table includes more than 55,000 distinct CDR3 sequences, roughly an eighth detected once. The sample is drawn from a study of early T cells in non-severe SARS-CoV-2 infection. Overall study: Bulk RNA isolated from unsorted whole blood underwent sequencing; chains were not paired.

CDR3 size: 14 residues. CDR1 is SGHRS, CDR2 YFSETQ, per germline. The J segment lost 2 bases and the V segment lost 7 bases, leaving 3 bases of the junction unmatched. The sample consisted of whole blood. This sequence joins TRBV5-1 and TRBJ2-1; 10 nucleotides agree with TRBD2. This receptor was obtained from an adult who was a healthcare worker with PCR-confirmed SARS-CoV-2 infection or an uninfected control (not recorded which). The chain's CDR3 is CASQSGGAYNEQFF. The CDR3 DNA reads TGCGCCAGCCAAAGCGGGGGGGCCTACAATGAGCAGTTCTTC.